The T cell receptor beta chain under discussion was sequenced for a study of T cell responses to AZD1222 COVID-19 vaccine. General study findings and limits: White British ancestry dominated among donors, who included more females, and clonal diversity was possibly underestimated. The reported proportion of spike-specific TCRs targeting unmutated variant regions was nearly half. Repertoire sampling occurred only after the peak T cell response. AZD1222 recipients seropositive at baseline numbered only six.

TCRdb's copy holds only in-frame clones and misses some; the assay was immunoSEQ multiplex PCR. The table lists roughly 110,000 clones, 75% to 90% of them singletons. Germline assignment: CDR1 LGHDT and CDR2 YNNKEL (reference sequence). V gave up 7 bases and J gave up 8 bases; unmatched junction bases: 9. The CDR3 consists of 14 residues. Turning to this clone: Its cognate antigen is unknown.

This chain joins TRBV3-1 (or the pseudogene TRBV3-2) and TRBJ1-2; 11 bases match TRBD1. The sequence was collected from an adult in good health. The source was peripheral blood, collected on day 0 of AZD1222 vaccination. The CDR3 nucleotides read TGTGCCAGCACCACCGGACAGGGGGCAGAAGGCTACACCTTC. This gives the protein CASTTGQGAEGYTF.